The 14 T cell receptor beta chains in this list originate from one sample, sequenced in a study of blood T cell repertoires in COVID-19. The method was immunoSEQ multiplex PCR; TCRdb's version includes in-frame clones alone and lacks a portion of them. The sample carries roughly 66,000 clones, about 89% recorded once. The sequencing input was peripheral blood. These receptors came from a human donor in a cohort sampled during active COVID-19.

The rearrangement links TRBV11-2 to TRBJ1-2; the D gene is possibly TRBD1 (5 bases). V lost 5 bases, J lost 7 bases, and 20 bases lay in between. CDR1 and CDR2 from the germline V gene are SGHAT and FQNNGV. This CDR3 has 15 residues. The CDR3 here is CASSRMGGVGAGYTF. CDR3 DNA: TGTGCCAGCAGCCGGATGGGGGGTGTAGGTGCTGGCTACACCTTC.

J is TRBJ1-5 and V is TRBV6-5; D is possibly TRBD1 (6 bases). Germline CDR1 reads MNHEY; CDR2 reads SVGAGI. CDR3 length: 15 amino acids. V was shortened by 11 bases and J by 0 bases, with 17 bases between the two germline ends. CDR3 loop: CAGLKGVHSNQPQHF. The CDR3 bases are TGTGCCGGGCTTAAGGGGGTACATAGCAATCAGCCCCAGCATTTT.

The gene calls are TRBV6-5 and TRBJ2-4; TRBD1 might be the D (5 bases). V was shortened by 2 bases and J by 7 bases, with 12 bases between the two germline ends. Germline CDR1 is MNHEY and CDR2 is SVGAGI. The CDR3 has 14 amino acids. CDR3: CASSYNAGSNIQYF. In DNA, the CDR3 is TGTGCCAGCAGTTACAATGCAGGGTCGAACATTCAGTACTTC.

The chain has TRBV6-2 or TRBV6-3 and TRBJ2-1; D may be TRBD2 (6 bases). The CDR3 extends over 18 amino acids. V was cut by 5 bases and J by 2 bases, with 22 bases left in between. From germline, CDR1 is MNHEY and CDR2 SVGEGT. Here the CDR3 DNA reads TGTGCCAGCAGTGGTAACCCGGGAGAAGGGTCTGCCTACAATGAGCAGTTCTTC. This sequence encodes CASSGNPGEGSAYNEQFF.

V and J are TRBV6-2 or TRBV6-3 and TRBJ2-7, with 8 bases lining up with TRBD1. Germline CDR1 is MNHEY and CDR2 is SVGEGT. This CDR3 spans 15 amino acids. J was trimmed by 4 bases and V by 5 bases; bases with no gene match: 10. CDR3 protein: CASSPPGRGRYEQYF. CDR3 DNA sequence: TGTGCCAGCAGTCCCCCGGGCAGGGGGCGGTACGAGCAGTACTTC.

This clone was counted once. The V call is TRBV5-4, the J call TRBJ2-3; D is possibly TRBD2 (8 bases). Trimming shortened V by 4 bases and J by 4 bases, and 19 bases separated the two germline ends. This CDR3 has 16 residues. CDR1 and CDR2 from the germline V gene are SGHNT and YYREEE (reference sequence). CDR3 sequence (DNA): TGTGCCAGCAGCATAGCGGGACAGTTGGTTGCAGATACGCAGTATTTT. Translation: CASSIAGQLVADTQYF.

This chain connects TRBV28 to TRBJ2-7, with 7 bases aligning to TRBD2. This CDR3 is 18 amino acids long. With 5 bases clipped from V and 2 bases from J, the junction kept 18 bases outside the gene matches. Germline V lookup: CDR1 MDHEN, CDR2 SYDVKM. The CDR3 DNA sequence: TGTGCCAGCAGTGATAGACTAGCCCAAGCCTCGCCTCCCTACGAGCAGTACTTC. Translation gives CASSDRLAQASPPYEQYF.

This chain connects TRBV4-1 to TRBJ2-2; TRBD1 aligns across 11 bases. The J segment lost 4 bases and the V segment lost 0 bases, leaving 1 base of the junction unmatched. This CDR3 is built from 16 residues. Germline V CDR1 and CDR2: MGHRA, YSYEKL. CDR3 loop: CASSQEGTGGTGELFF. CDR3 bases: TGCGCCAGCAGCCAAGAAGGGACAGGGGGCACCGGGGAGCTGTTTTTT.

J is TRBJ2-7 and V is TRBV4-3; D ambiguous. Germline CDR1 reads LGHNA; CDR2 reads YSLEER. The CDR3 covers 15 residues. V was clipped by 0 bases and J by 3 bases, with 12 bases between them. For the CDR3, the DNA is TGCGCCAGCAGCCAAGATTACCAGGCCAGCTACGAGCAGTACTTC. It specifies CASSQDYQASYEQYF.

This sequence joins TRBV11-3 and TRBJ2-2; D is perhaps TRBD1 (5 bases). V shed 7 bases and J shed 1 base, with 10 bases lying between them. The CDR3 is 14 residues long. The V gene's germline CDR1 is SGHNT and CDR2 YENEEA. The CDR3 reads CASTTGVNTGELFF. Here the CDR3 DNA reads TGTGCCAGCACCACAGGTGTGAACACCGGGGAGCTGTTTTTT.

This clone is labeled as medium-sized. The chain carries TRBV9 and TRBJ2-2, with 8 nucleotides matching TRBD1. The V and J ends lost 4 bases and 0 bases, in that order; junction bases with no gene match: 8. The CDR3 is 17 amino acids. The germline V gene has CDR1 SGDLS and CDR2 YYNGEE. Written as DNA, the CDR3 is TGTGCCAGCAGCTCACGACAGGGGACGGCGAACACCGGGGAGCTGTTTTTT. This codes for CASSSRQGTANTGELFF.

The chain is built from TRBV7-2 and TRBJ1-6; maybe TRBD1 (5 bases). This CDR3 has 15 amino acids. V dropped 2 bases and J dropped 7 bases, with 12 bases sitting between them. In germline, CDR1 is SGHTA, CDR2 FQGNSA. This CDR3 is CASSLSTALNSPLHF. The CDR3 region has the DNA TGTGCCAGCAGCTTATCGACAGCGCTCAATTCACCCCTCCACTTT.

The chain links TRBV7-6 to TRBJ1-1; 8 nucleotides line up with TRBD1. Germline-derived CDR1 and CDR2 are SGHVS and FNYEAQ. V trimming: 5 bases; J trimming: 2 bases; junction bases outside the gene matches: 7. The CDR3 is made up of 15 amino acids. The CDR3, as DNA: TGTGCCAGCAGCCTACAGACAGGGGACAACACTGAAGCTTTCTTT. It encodes CASSLQTGDNTEAFF.

The gene calls are TRBV4-1 and TRBJ2-3; a possible D gene is TRBD2 (5 bases). With 3 bases removed from V and 6 bases from J, the gap between germline ends came to 22 bases. This CDR3 is built from 17 residues. Germline CDR1 and CDR2: MGHRA and YSYEKL. CDR3 DNA: TGCGCCAGCAGCCAGGACCCCTCGGGGTTCACCGGGGATACGCAGTATTTT. Translating it yields CASSQDPSGFTGDTQYF.